Following are 3 T cell receptor beta chains from one sample sequenced in a study of regulatory T cells in long-lasting Graves disease. Time point denoted: newly diagnosed GD, antithyroid drugs for less than 3 months. Making the TCR library involved RNA that had been extracted from PBMCs. Building of the TCR beta libraries involved iRepertoire HTBI primers and Arm-PCR of CDR3 regions. MiXCR was run by TCRdb on the multiplex PCR reads, yielding one entry per CDR3 protein. Of hundreds of thousands of distinct CDR3 sequences listed, approximately 15% are singletons. This sample was shared with a second study, whose subject was T cells in Graves' hyperthyroidism and ophthalmopathy.

This sample comprised peripheral blood mononuclear cells (PBMCs), obtained at new diagnosis, from a patient treated with antithyroid drugs. The receptors here all came from a man in his forties or fifties with Graves disease.

The sample holds many counts of this clonotype. This sequence joins TRBV27 and TRBJ1-5; 7 bases are a match to TRBD1. After removal of 6 bases from V and 2 bases from J, the junction contained 7 bases not matched to a gene. The CDR3 spans 15 residues. Per the germline V gene, CDR1 is MNHEY and CDR2 is SMNVEV (reference sequence). Written as DNA, the CDR3 is TGTGCCAGCAGCCCGACAGGGTGGGGCAATCAGCCCCAGCATTTT. Amino acid sequence: CASSPTGWGNQPQHF.

This clonotype has a count of ten or more. This CDR3 is CSVEEAGVNTEAFF. CDR3 nucleotide sequence: TGCAGCGTTGAAGAGGCAGGGGTGAACACTGAAGCTTTCTTT. The chain has TRBV29-1 and TRBJ1-1; D possibly corresponds to TRBD1 (6 bases). The length of the CDR3 is 14 residues. Trimming took 0 bases from V and 0 from J, leaving 8 bases between them. Germline CDR1 is SQVTM and CDR2 is ANQGSEA.

The sample holds many counts of this clonotype. V gene TRBV6-2 or TRBV6-3 combines with J gene TRBJ2-5; D uncertain. The V and J ends lost 5 bases and 5 bases respectively, with 9 bases between them. The CDR3 length is 12 residues. Germline assignment: CDR1 MNHEY and CDR2 SVGEGT. The CDR3 reads CASSAIGETQYF. CDR3 sequence (DNA): TGTGCCAGCAGTGCCATCGGGGAGACCCAGTACTTC.